This is a list of T cell receptor beta chains from one sample in a study of shared clonotypes between healthy human individuals. Profiling relied on immunoSEQ multiplex PCR, and the TCRdb table lists in-frame clones only, not all of them. Among approximately 2,000,000 clones listed, 80% to 95% were seen once. The specimen sequenced was naive CD8+ T cells from PBMCs. These receptors all come from a man between 18 and 29 years old in good health. Some clones in this sample may be carry-over from other donors' samples. CDR3s include the opening cysteine and the closing phenylalanine or tryptophan. The order of the fields is clone size, V gene, D gene, J gene, CDR3 protein, CDR3 DNA. D genes are given only for firm matches. Not all rows give a size; the values are once, few, many and, for expanded clones, a class.

-	TRBV27	-	TRBJ2-7	CASSYGGRASYEQYF	TGTGCCAGCAGTTATGGGGGCAGGGCCTCCTACGAGCAGTACTTC
-	TRBV19	TRBD1	TRBJ2-1	CASSRKMGQLHNEQFF	TGTGCCAGTAGCAGAAAGATGGGACAGCTTCACAATGAGCAGTTCTTC
-	TRBV29-1	-	TRBJ2-1	CSVEGENSYNEQFF	TGCAGCGTTGAGGGGGAAAACTCCTACAATGAGCAGTTCTTC
-	TRBV28	TRBD2	TRBJ2-1	CASALGGAPSVREQFF	TGTGCCAGCGCCCTCGGGGGGGCGCCTTCCGTACGTGAGCAGTTCTTC
-	TRBV7-9	TRBD1	TRBJ2-2	CASSARGQGTGELFF	TGTGCCAGCAGCGCCAGGGGGCAAGGCACCGGGGAGCTGTTTTTT
-	TRBV6-5	-	TRBJ1-2	CASTTGGLANYGYTF	TGTGCCAGCACCACGGGGGGGCTCGCTAACTATGGCTACACCTTC
once	TRBV5-8	-	TRBJ2-2	CASIGTPTPYTNTGELFF	TGTGCCAGTATAGGGACCCCAACCCCTTACACGAACACCGGGGAGCTGTTTTTT
-	TRBV5-1	TRBD2	TRBJ2-1	CASSLGTSEIIESYNEQFF	TGCGCCAGCAGCTTGGGAACTAGCGAAATCATTGAGTCCTACAATGAGCAGTTCTTC
-	TRBV4-3	-	TRBJ2-3	CASSQDPGSSMLTDTQYF	TGCGCCAGCAGCCAAGACCCGGGCTCATCGATGCTCACAGATACGCAGTATTTT
-	TRBV11-2	TRBD2	TRBJ2-5	CASSLELAEQETQYF	TGTGCCAGCAGCTTAGAGCTAGCGGAACAAGAGACCCAGTACTTC
once	TRBV5-1	-	TRBJ2-5	CASRLGWTNQETQYF	TGCGCCAGCAGATTGGGCTGGACGAACCAAGAGACCCAGTACTTC
-	TRBV7-2	TRBD2	TRBJ2-7	CASSPTLGTSGSSYEQYF	TGTGCCAGCAGCCCTACCCTTGGGACTAGCGGGAGTTCCTACGAGCAGTATTTC
-	TRBV6-1	-	TRBJ2-7	CASASPGDYTYEQYF	TGTGCCAGCGCCTCCCCAGGGGATTACACCTACGAGCAGTACTTC
-	TRBV7-8	-	TRBJ2-1	CASSLGTAGNEQFF	TGTGCCAGCAGCTTAGGGACAGCGGGGAATGAGCAGTTCTTC
-	TRBV19	-	TRBJ2-7	CASREFLDSDEQYF	TGTGCCAGTAGGGAGTTTTTGGACAGCGACGAGCAGTACTTC
-	TRBV5-1	-	TRBJ2-7	CASTFEGFEARIRIGEIYEQYF	TGCGCCAGCACCTTCGAAGGATTTGAGGCCCGGATTCGGATAGGGGAAATCTACGAGCAGTACTTC
-	TRBV7-3	TRBD2	TRBJ2-7	CASSLIRLAGAYEQYF	TGTGCCAGCAGCTTAATTAGACTAGCGGGAGCCTACGAGCAGTACTTC
-	TRBV6-1	-	TRBJ1-2	CASRGQPYYGYTF	TGTGCCAGCAGAGGACAGCCTTACTATGGCTACACCTTC
few	TRBV5-1	-	TRBJ1-1	CASRGSMNTEAFF	TGCGCCAGCAGGGGTTCCATGAACACTGAAGCTTTCTTT
-	TRBV2	-	TRBJ2-6	CASRADASPGANVLTF	TGTGCCAGCAGGGCGGACGCCTCCCCTGGGGCCAACGTCCTGACTTTC
-	TRBV5-6	TRBD2	TRBJ2-1	CASSLASGYNEQFF	TGTGCCAGCAGCTTGGCTAGCGGCTACAATGAGCAGTTCTTC
-	TRBV28	-	TRBJ2-2	CASSKGPGELFF	TGTGCCAGCAGCAAGGGTCCCGGGGAGCTGTTTTTT
-	TRBV19	TRBD1	TRBJ2-7	CASNPGTGFVEQYF	TGTGCCAGTAATCCAGGGACAGGGTTCGTCGAGCAGTACTTC
once	TRBV27	-	TRBJ2-1	CASSPGSYNEQFF	TGTGCCAGCAGTCCTGGATCTTACAATGAGCAGTTCTTC
once	TRBV25-1	-	TRBJ2-7	CASSAWDYEQYF	TGTGCCAGCAGTGCTTGGGACTACGAGCAGTACTTC